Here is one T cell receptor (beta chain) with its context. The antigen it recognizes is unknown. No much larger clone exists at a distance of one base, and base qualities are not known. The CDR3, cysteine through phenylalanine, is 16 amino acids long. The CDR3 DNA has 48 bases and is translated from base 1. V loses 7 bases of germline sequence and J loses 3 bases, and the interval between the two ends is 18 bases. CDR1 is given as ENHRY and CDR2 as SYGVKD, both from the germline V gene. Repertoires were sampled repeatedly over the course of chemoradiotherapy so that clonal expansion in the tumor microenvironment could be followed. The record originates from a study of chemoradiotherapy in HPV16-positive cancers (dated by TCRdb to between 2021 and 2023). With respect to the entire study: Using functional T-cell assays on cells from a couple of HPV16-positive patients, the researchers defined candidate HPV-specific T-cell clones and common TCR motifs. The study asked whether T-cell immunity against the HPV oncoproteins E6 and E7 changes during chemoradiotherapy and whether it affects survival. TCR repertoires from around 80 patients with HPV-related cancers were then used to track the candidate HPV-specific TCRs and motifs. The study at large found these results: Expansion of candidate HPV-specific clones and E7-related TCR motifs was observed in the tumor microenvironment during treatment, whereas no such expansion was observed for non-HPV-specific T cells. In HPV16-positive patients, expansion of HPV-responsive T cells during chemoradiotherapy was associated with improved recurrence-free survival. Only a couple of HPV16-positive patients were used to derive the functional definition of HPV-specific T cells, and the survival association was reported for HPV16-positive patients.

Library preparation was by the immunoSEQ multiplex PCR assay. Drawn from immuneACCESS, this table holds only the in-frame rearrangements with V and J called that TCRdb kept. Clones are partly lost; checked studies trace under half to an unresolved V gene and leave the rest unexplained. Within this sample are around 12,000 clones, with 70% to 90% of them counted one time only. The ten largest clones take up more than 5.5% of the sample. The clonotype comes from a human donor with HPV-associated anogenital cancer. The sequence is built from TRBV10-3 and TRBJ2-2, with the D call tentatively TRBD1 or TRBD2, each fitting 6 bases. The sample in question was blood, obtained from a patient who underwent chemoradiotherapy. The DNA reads TGTGCCATCAATACCCCGACGGGGGCGGACACCGGGGAGCTGTTTTTT. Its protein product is CAINTPTGADTGELFF.